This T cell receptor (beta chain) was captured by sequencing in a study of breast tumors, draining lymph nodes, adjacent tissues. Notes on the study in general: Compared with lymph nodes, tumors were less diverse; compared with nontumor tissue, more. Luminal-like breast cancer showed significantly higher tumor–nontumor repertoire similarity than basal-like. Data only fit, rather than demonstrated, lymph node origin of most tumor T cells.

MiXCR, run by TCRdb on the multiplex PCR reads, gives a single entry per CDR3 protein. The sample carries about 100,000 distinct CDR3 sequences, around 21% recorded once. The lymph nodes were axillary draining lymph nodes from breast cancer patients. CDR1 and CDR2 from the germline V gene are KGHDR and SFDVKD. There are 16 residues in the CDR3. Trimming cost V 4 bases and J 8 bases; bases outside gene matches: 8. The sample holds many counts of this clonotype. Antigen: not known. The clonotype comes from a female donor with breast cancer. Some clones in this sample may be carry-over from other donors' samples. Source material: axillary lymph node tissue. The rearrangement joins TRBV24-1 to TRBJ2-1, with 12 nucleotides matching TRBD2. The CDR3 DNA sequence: TGTGCCACCAGTGAACACCTAGCGGGGGGGCAGGATGAGCAGTTCTTC. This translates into CATSEHLAGGQDEQFF.